Listed below are T cell receptor beta chains from one sample, sequenced in a study of pediatric ulcerative colitis. This table comes from immunoSEQ multiplex PCR, and its TCRdb copy is limited to in-frame clones, with some not included. Of fewer than 40,000 clones in the sample, roughly 82% are singletons; the top ten hold roughly 4.3%. Sequenced: blood. The receptors derive from a boy aged 10-17 years with severe ulcerative colitis. The CDR3 runs from the conserved cysteine through the conserved F or W. Fields, in order: D gene, J gene, V gene, clone size, CDR3 DNA, CDR3 protein. A D gene is named only where the DNA matches it firmly. The size of a clone is reported for some rows only, either as once, few or many, or as a class for expanded clones.

d_call: .; j_call: TRBJ1-2; v_call: TRBV30; clone_size: .; cdr3_nt: TGTGCCTGGAGTGCCACCGCAGCCCGGGTGACCTTC; cdr3_aa: CAWSATAARVTF
d_call: TRBD1; j_call: TRBJ1-2; v_call: TRBV7-2; clone_size: few; cdr3_nt: TGTGCCAGCAGCTCGGGACAGGGCGGAGGCTACACCTTC; cdr3_aa: CASSSGQGGGYTF
d_call: .; j_call: TRBJ2-1; v_call: TRBV18; clone_size: .; cdr3_nt: TGTGCCAGCTCACCGGAGTCATCAAAAAACAATGAGCAGTTCTTC; cdr3_aa: CASSPESSKNNEQFF
d_call: .; j_call: TRBJ1-5; v_call: TRBV19; clone_size: .; cdr3_nt: TGTGCCAGTAGGAGGGGAGATCAGCCCCAGCATTTT; cdr3_aa: CASRRGDQPQHF
d_call: .; j_call: TRBJ1-2; v_call: TRBV19; clone_size: .; cdr3_nt: TGTGCCAGTAGTATGACAGGCGTGGTATTTGGCTACACCTTC; cdr3_aa: CASSMTGVVFGYTF
d_call: TRBD1; j_call: TRBJ1-6; v_call: TRBV27; clone_size: .; cdr3_nt: TGTGCCAGCAGTTTGGCAGGGGGTACAATTAATTCACCCCTCCACTTT; cdr3_aa: CASSLAGGTINSPLHF
d_call: .; j_call: TRBJ1-1; v_call: TRBV27; clone_size: .; cdr3_nt: TGTGCCAGCAGTCTCTCCCTTGGGGGGGGCGGCACTGAAGCTTTCTTT; cdr3_aa: CASSLSLGGGGTEAFF
d_call: .; j_call: TRBJ2-6; v_call: TRBV5-6; clone_size: .; cdr3_nt: TGTGCCAGCAGCCCACATATCTCTGGGGCCAACGTCCTGACTTTC; cdr3_aa: CASSPHISGANVLTF
d_call: .; j_call: TRBJ1-5; v_call: TRBV18; clone_size: .; cdr3_nt: TGTGCCAGCTCACCACCCGGGGGTACAGGGAGGGTACAGCCCCAGCATTTT; cdr3_aa: CASSPPGGTGRVQPQHF
d_call: TRBD1; j_call: TRBJ2-5; v_call: TRBV5-1; clone_size: .; cdr3_nt: TGCGCCAGCAGCCCCCTCGGGACAGGGAGGCAAGAGACCCAGTACTTC; cdr3_aa: CASSPLGTGRQETQYF
d_call: .; j_call: TRBJ2-3; v_call: TRBV19; clone_size: .; cdr3_nt: TGTGCCAGTAGCCCCTCGGATGCGCAGGTCACAGATACGCAGTATTTT; cdr3_aa: CASSPSDAQVTDTQYF
d_call: TRBD1; j_call: TRBJ2-1; v_call: TRBV25-1; clone_size: .; cdr3_nt: TGTGCCAGCAGTGAAAGGGCGGACAGGGGAGTCGGTGAGCAGTTCTTC; cdr3_aa: CASSERADRGVGEQFF
d_call: TRBD1; j_call: TRBJ1-5; v_call: TRBV6-1; clone_size: few; cdr3_nt: TGTGCCATCGGACAGGGGGCGGGTCAGCCCCAGCATTTT; cdr3_aa: CAIGQGAGQPQHF
d_call: .; j_call: TRBJ1-1; v_call: TRBV7-2; clone_size: .; cdr3_nt: TGTGCCAGCAGCCGAAAGGTGAACACTGAAGCTTTCTTT; cdr3_aa: CASSRKVNTEAFF
d_call: TRBD1; j_call: TRBJ2-1; v_call: TRBV30; clone_size: .; cdr3_nt: TGTGCCTTCACGACAGGGAAGAATGAGCAGTTCTTC; cdr3_aa: CAFTTGKNEQFF
d_call: TRBD1; j_call: TRBJ1-1; v_call: TRBV27; clone_size: .; cdr3_nt: TGTGCCAGCAGTTCTGTCTCATGGATAAACGAAGAAACAGGGGGCGATTTTTCTGAAGCTTTCTTT; cdr3_aa: CASSSVSWINEETGGDFSEAFF
d_call: TRBD2; j_call: TRBJ2-5; v_call: TRBV6-1; clone_size: .; cdr3_nt: TGTGCCAGCAGTGAAAGTGCGGGGGGCCTCGAGACCCAGTACTTC; cdr3_aa: CASSESAGGLETQYF
d_call: .; j_call: TRBJ1-1; v_call: TRBV19; clone_size: .; cdr3_nt: TGTGCCAGTAGTATAATATCCGGGAACACTGAAGCTTTCTTT; cdr3_aa: CASSIISGNTEAFF
d_call: .; j_call: TRBJ2-4; v_call: TRBV5-6; clone_size: once; cdr3_nt: TGTGCCAGCAGCTTGGGGGGGCGTCCCCCAAACATTCAGTACTTC; cdr3_aa: CASSLGGRPPNIQYF
d_call: TRBD1; j_call: TRBJ2-2; v_call: TRBV10-2; clone_size: .; cdr3_nt: TGCGCCAGCAGTACAGGGGCCATCACCGGGGAGCTGTTTTTT; cdr3_aa: CASSTGAITGELFF
d_call: .; j_call: TRBJ2-5; v_call: TRBV30; clone_size: .; cdr3_nt: TGTGCCTGGAGTGTAAGCCCTTGGGGGGAGACCCAGTACTTC; cdr3_aa: CAWSVSPWGETQYF
d_call: .; j_call: TRBJ1-1; v_call: TRBV18; clone_size: few; cdr3_nt: TGTGCCAGCTCAGGGGGTTACACTGAAGCTTTCTTT; cdr3_aa: CASSGGYTEAFF
d_call: .; j_call: TRBJ1-1; v_call: TRBV7-9; clone_size: .; cdr3_nt: TGTGCCAGCAGTCAGGAAGTCGGGAACACTGAAGCTTTCTTT; cdr3_aa: CASSQEVGNTEAFF
d_call: .; j_call: TRBJ2-5; v_call: TRBV7-6; clone_size: .; cdr3_nt: TGTGCCAGCAGCTCCTGGTTGGGCCAAGAGACCCAGTACTTC; cdr3_aa: CASSSWLGQETQYF
d_call: TRBD2; j_call: TRBJ2-7; v_call: TRBV25-1; clone_size: .; cdr3_nt: TGTGCCAGCATAGCGGGGGGCTCCTACGAGCAGTACTTC; cdr3_aa: CASIAGGSYEQYF
d_call: .; j_call: TRBJ2-6; v_call: TRBV9; clone_size: .; cdr3_nt: TGTGCCAGCAGCCCCCCCGGTGACAGAACCGAGCTCTCTGGGGCCAACGTCCTGACTTTC; cdr3_aa: CASSPPGDRTELSGANVLTF
d_call: .; j_call: TRBJ1-5; v_call: TRBV2; clone_size: .; cdr3_nt: TGTGCCAGCAGTGTGTCGGCATTAAGGAGCAATCAGCCCCAGCATTTT; cdr3_aa: CASSVSALRSNQPQHF
d_call: TRBD2; j_call: TRBJ2-3; v_call: TRBV7-9; clone_size: .; cdr3_nt: TGTGCCAGCAGAAGGACTAGCGGGGGCACAGATACGCAGTATTTT; cdr3_aa: CASRRTSGGTDTQYF
d_call: TRBD1; j_call: TRBJ2-1; v_call: TRBV6-1; clone_size: .; cdr3_nt: TGTGCCAGCAGTGAAGCCTACTGGACCGGGACAGAACTATACAATGAGCAGTTCTTC; cdr3_aa: CASSEAYWTGTELYNEQFF
d_call: TRBD2; j_call: TRBJ2-2; v_call: TRBV5-4; clone_size: .; cdr3_nt: TGTGCCAGCAGCGGTAGCCGGGGGGGCATGGTCGGGGAGCTGTTTTTT; cdr3_aa: CASSGSRGGMVGELFF
d_call: .; j_call: TRBJ1-3; v_call: TRBV18; clone_size: .; cdr3_nt: TGTGCCAGCTCACCCCGAGTATTCGGAGACACCATATATTTT; cdr3_aa: CASSPRVFGDTIYF
d_call: TRBD2; j_call: TRBJ2-1; v_call: TRBV11-2; clone_size: .; cdr3_nt: TGTGCCAGCAGCCAAGCGGGGGGAGTCAGTGAGCAGTTCTTC; cdr3_aa: CASSQAGGVSEQFF
d_call: .; j_call: TRBJ2-2; v_call: TRBV7-9; clone_size: .; cdr3_nt: TGTGCCAGCAGCAAACAGAACACCGGGGAGCTGTTTTTT; cdr3_aa: CASSKQNTGELFF
d_call: .; j_call: TRBJ1-5; v_call: TRBV19; clone_size: .; cdr3_nt: TGTGCCAGTAGTATGAAGACGGAGAATCAGCCCCAGCATTTT; cdr3_aa: CASSMKTENQPQHF
d_call: TRBD2; j_call: TRBJ2-3; v_call: TRBV5-1; clone_size: .; cdr3_nt: TGCGCCAGCAGCTTGGCCGCGCTAGCGGGCACAGATACGCAGTATTTT; cdr3_aa: CASSLAALAGTDTQYF
d_call: .; j_call: TRBJ2-7; v_call: TRBV4-3; clone_size: .; cdr3_nt: TGCGCCAGCAGCGCCCATGAGTCCAGGGCAAGCTACGAGCAGTACTTC; cdr3_aa: CASSAHESRASYEQYF
d_call: .; j_call: TRBJ2-7; v_call: TRBV7-9; clone_size: .; cdr3_nt: TGTGCCAGCAGCGCCATTGCTGGTCAGAAGGTTTCCTACGAGCAGTACTTC; cdr3_aa: CASSAIAGQKVSYEQYF
d_call: .; j_call: TRBJ1-2; v_call: TRBV30; clone_size: .; cdr3_nt: TGTGCCTTTCAGACCCGGTATGGCTACACCTTC; cdr3_aa: CAFQTRYGYTF
d_call: .; j_call: TRBJ1-1; v_call: TRBV6-4; clone_size: .; cdr3_nt: TGTGCCAGCAGTGACCCCCCCAAGCGGTGGGGAGGTTACACTGAAGCTTTCTTT; cdr3_aa: CASSDPPKRWGGYTEAFF
d_call: .; j_call: TRBJ1-5; v_call: TRBV4-3; clone_size: .; cdr3_nt: TGCGCCAGCAGCCAGTCCGGGTCTCCTCATCAGCCCCAGCATTTT; cdr3_aa: CASSQSGSPHQPQHF
d_call: .; j_call: TRBJ1-1; v_call: TRBV7-9; clone_size: .; cdr3_nt: TGTGCCAGCAGCTTAGTACGGGGTATGGAGGGACGTGGAACTGAAGCTTTCTTT; cdr3_aa: CASSLVRGMEGRGTEAFF
d_call: .; j_call: TRBJ1-2; v_call: TRBV9; clone_size: .; cdr3_nt: TGTGCCAGCAGCAGCCACCGTGGGAGCTATGGCTACACCTTC; cdr3_aa: CASSSHRGSYGYTF
d_call: .; j_call: TRBJ1-3; v_call: TRBV23-1; clone_size: .; cdr3_nt: TGCGCCAGCAGTCAAAGGCATTCGTCAAGGATCTGGGGGGCGGGTGGAAACACCATATATTTT; cdr3_aa: CASSQRHSSRIWGAGGNTIYF
d_call: .; j_call: TRBJ1-3; v_call: TRBV7-9; clone_size: .; cdr3_nt: TGTGCCAGCAGCTTAGAGTCCGACTCTGGAAACACCATATATTTT; cdr3_aa: CASSLESDSGNTIYF
d_call: .; j_call: TRBJ2-5; v_call: TRBV6-5; clone_size: .; cdr3_nt: TGTGCCAGCAGCCCAAAATTAGAGACCCAGTACTTC; cdr3_aa: CASSPKLETQYF
d_call: .; j_call: TRBJ1-5; v_call: TRBV5-6; clone_size: .; cdr3_nt: TGTGCCAGCAGCTTGGTTAGCAGTAGCAATCAGCCCCAGCATTTT; cdr3_aa: CASSLVSSSNQPQHF
d_call: .; j_call: TRBJ2-5; v_call: TRBV10-2; clone_size: once; cdr3_nt: TGCGCCAGCAGTGGATCAAAAGAGACCCAGTACTTC; cdr3_aa: CASSGSKETQYF
d_call: TRBD2; j_call: TRBJ2-3; v_call: TRBV5-1; clone_size: .; cdr3_nt: TGCGCCAGCAGCTCGGACCTAGCGGGGGCCTTCGGGGATACGCAGTATTTT; cdr3_aa: CASSSDLAGAFGDTQYF
d_call: .; j_call: TRBJ2-1; v_call: TRBV7-3; clone_size: .; cdr3_nt: TGTGCCAGCAGCTCGGTCCCGAATAACAATGAGCAGTTCTTC; cdr3_aa: CASSSVPNNNEQFF
d_call: TRBD1; j_call: TRBJ2-3; v_call: TRBV6-5; clone_size: .; cdr3_nt: TGTGCCAGTAGACAGGGGTCAGATACGCAGTATTTT; cdr3_aa: CASRQGSDTQYF
d_call: TRBD2; j_call: TRBJ2-7; v_call: TRBV19; clone_size: once; cdr3_nt: TGTGCCAGTAGTATCAGCGGGGGGCTATCCTACGAGCAGTACTTC; cdr3_aa: CASSISGGLSYEQYF
d_call: .; j_call: TRBJ2-7; v_call: TRBV5-1; clone_size: .; cdr3_nt: TGCGCCAGCAGCTTGGAGGTGAGCTCCTACGAGCAGTACTTC; cdr3_aa: CASSLEVSSYEQYF
d_call: .; j_call: TRBJ1-6; v_call: TRBV7-8; clone_size: few; cdr3_nt: TGTGCCAGCAGCTTCTCGGAATTCACAGGGTCTTCACCCCTCCACTTT; cdr3_aa: CASSFSEFTGSSPLHF
d_call: .; j_call: TRBJ1-3; v_call: TRBV28; clone_size: .; cdr3_nt: TGTGCCAGCAGTCCCTATAGGTCTGGAAACACCATATATTTT; cdr3_aa: CASSPYRSGNTIYF
d_call: .; j_call: TRBJ1-2; v_call: TRBV14; clone_size: .; cdr3_nt: TGTGCCAGCAGCCAAGAATGGGGAAGGGGCGGCTACACCTTC; cdr3_aa: CASSQEWGRGGYTF